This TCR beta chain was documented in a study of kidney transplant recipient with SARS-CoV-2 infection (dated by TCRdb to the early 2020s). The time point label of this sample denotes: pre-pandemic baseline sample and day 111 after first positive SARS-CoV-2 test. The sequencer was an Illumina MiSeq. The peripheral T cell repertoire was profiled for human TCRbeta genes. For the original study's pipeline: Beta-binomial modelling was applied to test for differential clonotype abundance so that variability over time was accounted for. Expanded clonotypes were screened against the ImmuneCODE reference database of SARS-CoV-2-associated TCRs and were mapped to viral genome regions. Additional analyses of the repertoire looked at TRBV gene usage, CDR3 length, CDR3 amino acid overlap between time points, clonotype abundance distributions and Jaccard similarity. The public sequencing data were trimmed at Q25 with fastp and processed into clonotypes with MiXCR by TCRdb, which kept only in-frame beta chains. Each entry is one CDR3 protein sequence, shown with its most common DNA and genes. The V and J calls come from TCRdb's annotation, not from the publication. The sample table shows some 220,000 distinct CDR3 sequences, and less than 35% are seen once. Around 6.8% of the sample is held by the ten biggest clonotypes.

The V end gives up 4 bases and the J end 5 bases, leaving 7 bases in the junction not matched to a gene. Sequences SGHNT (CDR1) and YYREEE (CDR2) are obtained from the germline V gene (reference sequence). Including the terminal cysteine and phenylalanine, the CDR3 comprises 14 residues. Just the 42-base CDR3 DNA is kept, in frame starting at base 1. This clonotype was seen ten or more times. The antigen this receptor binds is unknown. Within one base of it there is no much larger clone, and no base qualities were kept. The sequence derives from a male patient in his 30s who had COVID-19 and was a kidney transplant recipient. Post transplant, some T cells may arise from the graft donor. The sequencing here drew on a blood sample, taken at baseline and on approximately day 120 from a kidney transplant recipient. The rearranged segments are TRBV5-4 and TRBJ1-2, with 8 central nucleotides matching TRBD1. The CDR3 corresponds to CASSPGQGGYGYTF. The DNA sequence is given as TGTGCCAGCAGCCCCGGACAGGGAGGATATGGCTACACCTTC.